The 10 T cell receptor beta chains below all came from one sample that was sequenced in a study of OX40 agonist ivuxolimab in advanced cancers. Here immunoSEQ multiplex PCR was the method, and the copy in TCRdb shows in-frame clones only, minus some. The table has under 35,000 clones, 84% seen once; the top ten hold more than 15%. The sequenced sample was CD4+ or CD8+ T cells sorted from blood, obtained in a trial of the OX40 agonist ivuxolimab. The receptors were sampled from an adult with an advanced solid tumor such as melanoma, head and neck, liver or kidney cancer.

In DNA form, the CDR3 reads TGCGCCAGCAGCTTCGCCGGGGCAGGCGGGGGGGACTACGAGCAGTACTTC. Its protein is CASSFAGAGGGDYEQYF. This chain connects TRBV4-1 to TRBJ2-7; TRBD2 aligns across 9 bases. The CDR3 spans 17 residues. CDR1 and CDR2 (germline): MGHRA, YSYEKL. V gave up 5 bases and J gave up 3 bases; unmatched junction bases: 14.

The J gene is TRBJ2-5, the V gene TRBV13, with a tentative D call TRBD2 (7 bases). V lost 6 bases and J lost 4, with 18 bases in between. Germline loops: CDR1 PRHDT, CDR2 FYEKMQ (reference sequence). The CDR3 is made up of 15 amino acids. CDR3 residues: CASSLRPRGAETQYF. The CDR3 DNA is TGTGCCAGCAGTCTCCGGCCACGGGGGGCAGAGACCCAGTACTTC.

The chain joins TRBV4-3 to TRBJ1-1, with D tentatively TRBD1 (6 bases). The CDR3 consists of 15 residues. Trimming removed 4 bases at V and 3 bases at J, with 15 bases between. Germline V gene sequence: CDR1 LGHNA, CDR2 YSLEER. CDR3 protein: CASSPNRDSDTEAFF. DNA of the CDR3: TGCGCCAGCAGCCCGAACAGGGACTCGGACACTGAAGCTTTCTTT.

The CDR3: CASSLTVAAEAFF. Here the CDR3 DNA reads TGTGCCAGCAGCCTCACCGTGGCAGCTGAAGCTTTCTTT. This sequence joins TRBV7-8 and TRBJ1-1; no clear D gene. The germline CDR1 and CDR2 sequences are SGHVS and FQNEAQ. This CDR3 is built from 13 residues. Trimming removed 5 bases at V and 6 bases at J, with 13 bases between.

CDR3 in amino acids: CASSQKAGGRTGELFF. The CDR3 coding sequence is TGCGCCAGCAGCCAGAAAGCGGGGGGGCGGACCGGGGAGCTGTTTTTT. The genes are TRBV4-3 and TRBJ2-2, with TRBD2 identical over 10 bases. There are 16 residues in the CDR3. The J segment lost 5 bases and the V segment lost 3 bases, leaving 6 bases of the junction unmatched. Germline CDR1 LGHNA, CDR2 YSLEER.

The chain couples TRBV5-4 to TRBJ2-7, with unresolved D. From germline, CDR1 is SGHNT and CDR2 YYREEE (reference sequence). This CDR3 contains 13 residues. The V end was cut by 0 bases, the J end by 2 bases, with 6 bases between. The CDR3 spells CASSLGSTYEQYF. For the CDR3, the DNA is TGTGCCAGCAGCTTGGGATCTACCTACGAGCAGTACTTC.

The chain combines TRBV6-1 with TRBJ2-7, with TRBD1 matching over 11 bases. This CDR3 contains 13 residues. Germline-derived CDR1 and CDR2 are MNHNS and SASEGT. J lost 5 bases, V lost 10 bases, and 7 bases had no gene match. The CDR3 nucleotides are TGTGCCACTGGACAGGGGGCCGTCGACGAGCAGTACTTC. Residues: CATGQGAVDEQYF.

This clone appeared a few times. The chain uses TRBV7-9 and TRBJ2-2; D is ambiguous. The germline V and J ends were trimmed by 11 bases and 2 bases, with 3 bases remaining between them. Germline V gene data show CDR1 as SEHNR and CDR2 as FQNEAQ (reference sequence). The CDR3 runs 10 residues. As DNA, the CDR3 is TGTGCCTGTAACACCGGGGAGCTGTTTTTT. Its protein is CACNTGELFF.

This clone was found a few times. Other DNA sequences of this sample code for an identical CDR3. This chain links TRBV11-2 with TRBJ2-2; D possibly corresponds to TRBD1 (6 bases). The CDR3 runs 14 residues. Germline CDR1 and CDR2: SGHAT and FQNNGV. V lost 5 bases, J lost 1 base, and 8 bases lay in between. The CDR3 DNA is TGTGCCAGCAGCCGCAGGGGGAACACCGGGGAGCTGTTTTTT. Amino acid sequence: CASSRRGNTGELFF.

The V gene is TRBV27, the J gene TRBJ1-1; D is unresolved. Per the germline V gene, CDR1 is MNHEY and CDR2 is SMNVEV (reference sequence). This CDR3 is 13 amino acids long. V gave up 7 bases and J gave up 2 bases, with 11 bases separating them. The CDR3 spells CASTLKGNTEAFF. Written as DNA, the CDR3 is TGTGCCAGCACCCTAAAAGGCAACACTGAAGCTTTCTTT.